The 6 T cell receptor beta chains in this list originate from one sample, sequenced in a study of regulatory T cells in long-lasting Graves disease. Building the TCR beta libraries relied on iRepertoire HTBI primers, and CDR3 regions underwent Arm-PCR. TCRdb analysed the multiplex PCR reads with MiXCR anew, one entry per CDR3 protein. Counted here are 300,000 to 500,000 distinct CDR3 sequences, 20% occurring once; the ten biggest clones make up under 25%. Regarding time point: persistent/refractory GD, antithyroid drugs over 5 years with positive TRAb. TCR sequences were obtained from RNA taken from PBMCs. The specimen comprised peripheral blood mononuclear cells (PBMCs), sampled when the disease was refractory, from a patient treated with antithyroid drugs. These receptors came from a female donor with Graves disease.

The chain combines TRBV7-9 with TRBJ2-1, with unresolved D. Germline CDR1 is SEHNR and CDR2 is FQNEAQ (reference sequence). Trimming pared 1 base from V and 7 bases from J, leaving 8 bases between. This CDR3 region has 13 residues. This CDR3 reads CASSLDWGNEQFF. In DNA form, the CDR3 reads TGTGCCAGCAGCTTAGATTGGGGAAATGAGCAGTTCTTC.

The J gene is TRBJ1-3, the V gene TRBV30, with 9 bases lining up with TRBD1. The CDR3 contains 14 residues. In germline, CDR1 is GTSNPN, CDR2 SVGIG (reference sequence). V shed 2 bases and J 4 bases; nucleotides not matched to a gene: 3. This CDR3 is CAWSTGTGGNTIYF. Written as DNA, the CDR3 is TGTGCCTGGAGTACCGGGACAGGGGGAAACACCATATATTTT.

This clonotype was detected many times. The chain employs TRBV12-3 or TRBV12-4 and TRBJ1-2; the match to TRBD1 covers 7 bases. The CDR3 sequence is 15 residues long. V lost 6 bases, J lost 7 bases, and 14 bases stayed unmatched. CDR3 in amino acids: CASSRDRAWVAGYTF. For the CDR3, the DNA is TGTGCCAGCAGCCGAGACAGGGCGTGGGTGGCTGGCTACACCTTC.

There are many counts of this clonotype. The chain uses TRBV7-9 and TRBJ2-7; D gene uncertain. This CDR3 region has 12 residues. V was pared by 4 bases and J by 7 bases, with 11 bases between. The germline V gene encodes CDR1 SEHNR and CDR2 FQNEAQ (reference sequence). CDR3 region: CASSWPGGEQYF. The CDR3 coding sequence is TGTGCCAGCAGCTGGCCGGGTGGAGAGCAGTACTTC.

This chain joins TRBV20-1 and TRBJ2-2; the match to TRBD1 covers 8 bases. The CDR3 is made up of 16 amino acids. The ends lost 3 bases at V and 6 bases at J; junction bases unmatched: 12. Per the germline V gene, CDR1 is DFQATT and CDR2 is SNEGSKA (reference sequence). DNA for the CDR3: TGCAGTGCTAGCCCCGCCGGACAGGGACATTCCGGGGAGCTGTTTTTT. This sequence encodes CSASPAGQGHSGELFF.

The chain combines TRBV11-3 with TRBJ2-2; 8 bases map to TRBD1. The CDR3 consists of 16 residues. V dropped 4 bases and J dropped 6; count of bases not matched to a gene: 10. Germline V gives CDR1 SGHNT, CDR2 YENEEA. The DNA of the CDR3 is TGTGCCAGCAGCTCACGGACAGGGCGGTATGCCGGGGAGCTGTTTTTT. Encoded protein: CASSSRTGRYAGELFF.